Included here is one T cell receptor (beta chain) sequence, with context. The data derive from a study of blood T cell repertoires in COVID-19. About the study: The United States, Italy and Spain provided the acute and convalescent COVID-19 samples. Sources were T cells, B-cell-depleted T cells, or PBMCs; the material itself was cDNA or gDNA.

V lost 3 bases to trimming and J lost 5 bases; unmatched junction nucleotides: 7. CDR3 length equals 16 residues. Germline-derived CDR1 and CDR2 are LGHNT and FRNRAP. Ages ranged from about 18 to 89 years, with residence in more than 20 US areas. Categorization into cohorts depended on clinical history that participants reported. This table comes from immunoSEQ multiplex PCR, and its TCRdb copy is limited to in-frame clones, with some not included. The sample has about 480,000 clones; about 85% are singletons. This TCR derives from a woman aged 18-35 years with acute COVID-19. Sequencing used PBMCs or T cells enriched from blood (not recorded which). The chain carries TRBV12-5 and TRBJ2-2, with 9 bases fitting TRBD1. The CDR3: CASGLDTGGLTGELFF. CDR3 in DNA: TGTGCTAGTGGTTTAGATACAGGGGGCTTAACCGGGGAGCTGTTTTTT.